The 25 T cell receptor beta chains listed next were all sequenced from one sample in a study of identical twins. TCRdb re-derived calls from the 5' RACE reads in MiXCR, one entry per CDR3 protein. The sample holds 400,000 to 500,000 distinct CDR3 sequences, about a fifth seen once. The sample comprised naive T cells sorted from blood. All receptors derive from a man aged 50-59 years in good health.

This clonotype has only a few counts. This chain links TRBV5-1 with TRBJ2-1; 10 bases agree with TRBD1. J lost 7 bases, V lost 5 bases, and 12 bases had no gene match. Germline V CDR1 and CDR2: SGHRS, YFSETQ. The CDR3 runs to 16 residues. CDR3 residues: CASSRNPRDRGNEQFF. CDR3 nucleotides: TGCGCCAGCAGTCGTAACCCCCGGGACAGGGGAAATGAGCAGTTCTTC.

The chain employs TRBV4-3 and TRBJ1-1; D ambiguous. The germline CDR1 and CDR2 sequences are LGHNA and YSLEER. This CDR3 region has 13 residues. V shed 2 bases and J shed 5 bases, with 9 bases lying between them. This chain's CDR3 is CASSQSADTEAFF. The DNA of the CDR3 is TGCGCCAGCAGCCAATCAGCAGATACTGAAGCTTTCTTT.

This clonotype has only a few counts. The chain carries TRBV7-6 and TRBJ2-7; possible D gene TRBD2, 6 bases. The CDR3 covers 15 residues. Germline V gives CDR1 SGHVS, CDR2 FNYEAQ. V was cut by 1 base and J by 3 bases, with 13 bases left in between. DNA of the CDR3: TGTGCCAGCAGCTTAGACGGTCGGCGGGGCTACGAGCAGTACTTC. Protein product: CASSLDGRRGYEQYF.

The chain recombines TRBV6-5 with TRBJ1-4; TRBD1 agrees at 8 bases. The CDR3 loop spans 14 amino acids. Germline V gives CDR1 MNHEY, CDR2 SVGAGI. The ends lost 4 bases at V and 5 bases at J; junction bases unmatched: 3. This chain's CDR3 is CASSLQGANEKLFF. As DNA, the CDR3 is TGTGCCAGCAGTTTGCAGGGGGCGAATGAAAAACTGTTTTTT.

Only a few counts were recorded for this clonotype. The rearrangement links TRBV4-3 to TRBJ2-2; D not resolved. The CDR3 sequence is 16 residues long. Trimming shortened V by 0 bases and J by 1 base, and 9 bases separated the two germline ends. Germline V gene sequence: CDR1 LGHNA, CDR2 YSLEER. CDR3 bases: TGCGCCAGCAGCCAAGAAGTAGTAGGGAACACCGGGGAGCTGTTTTTT. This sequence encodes CASSQEVVGNTGELFF.

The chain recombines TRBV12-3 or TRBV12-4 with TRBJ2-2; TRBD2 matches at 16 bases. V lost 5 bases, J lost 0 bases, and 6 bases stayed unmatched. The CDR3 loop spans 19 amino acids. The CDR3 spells CASSGGLAGGPTNTGELFF. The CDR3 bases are TGTGCCAGCAGTGGGGGACTAGCGGGGGGGCCCACGAACACCGGGGAGCTGTTTTTT.

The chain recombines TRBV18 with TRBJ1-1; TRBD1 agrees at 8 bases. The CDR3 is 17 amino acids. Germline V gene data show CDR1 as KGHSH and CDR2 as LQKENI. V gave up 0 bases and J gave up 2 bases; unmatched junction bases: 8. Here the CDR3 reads CASSPPNQGAQNTEAFF. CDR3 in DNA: TGTGCCAGCTCACCACCAAACCAGGGGGCCCAAAACACTGAAGCTTTCTTT.

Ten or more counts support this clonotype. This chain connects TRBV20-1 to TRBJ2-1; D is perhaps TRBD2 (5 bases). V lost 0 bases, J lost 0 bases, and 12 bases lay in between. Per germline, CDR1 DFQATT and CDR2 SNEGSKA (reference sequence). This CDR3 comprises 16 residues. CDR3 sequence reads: CSARDSGGSSYNEQFF. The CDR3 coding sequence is TGCAGTGCTAGAGATTCGGGTGGGAGCTCCTACAATGAGCAGTTCTTC.

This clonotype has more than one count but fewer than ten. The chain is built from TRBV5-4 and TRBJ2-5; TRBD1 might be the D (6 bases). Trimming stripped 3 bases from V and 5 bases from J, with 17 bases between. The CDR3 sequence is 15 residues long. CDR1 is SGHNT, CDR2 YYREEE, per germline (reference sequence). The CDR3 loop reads CASSSRGGSMETQYF. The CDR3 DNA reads TGTGCCAGCAGCTCTCGTGGGGGCTCAATGGAGACCCAGTACTTC.

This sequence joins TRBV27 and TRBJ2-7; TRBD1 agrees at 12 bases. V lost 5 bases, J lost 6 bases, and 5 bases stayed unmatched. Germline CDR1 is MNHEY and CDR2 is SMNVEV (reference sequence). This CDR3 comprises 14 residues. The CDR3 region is CASSTGTGGFEQYF. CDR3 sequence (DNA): TGTGCCAGCAGTACCGGGACAGGGGGCTTCGAGCAGTACTTC.

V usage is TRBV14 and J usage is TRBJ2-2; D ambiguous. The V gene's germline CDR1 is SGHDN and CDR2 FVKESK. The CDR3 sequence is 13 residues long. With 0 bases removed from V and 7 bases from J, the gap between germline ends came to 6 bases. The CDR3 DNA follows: TGTGCCAGCAGCCAAGATTACGGCGGGGAGCTGTTTTTT. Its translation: CASSQDYGGELFF.

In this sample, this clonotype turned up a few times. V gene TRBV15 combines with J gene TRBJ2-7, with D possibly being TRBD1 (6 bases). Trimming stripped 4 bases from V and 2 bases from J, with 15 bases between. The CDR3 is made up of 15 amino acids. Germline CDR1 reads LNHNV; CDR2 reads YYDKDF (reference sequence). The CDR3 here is CATSTPRPGAYEQYF. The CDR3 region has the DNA TGTGCCACCAGCACCCCCCGCCCAGGGGCCTACGAGCAGTACTTC.

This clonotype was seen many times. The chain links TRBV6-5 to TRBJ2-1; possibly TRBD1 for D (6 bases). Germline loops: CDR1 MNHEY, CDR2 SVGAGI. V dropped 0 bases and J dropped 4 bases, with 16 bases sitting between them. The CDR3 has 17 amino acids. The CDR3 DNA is TGTGCCAGCAGTTACTCGCATTCTAGGACAGCTTACAATGAGCAGTTCTTC. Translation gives CASSYSHSRTAYNEQFF.

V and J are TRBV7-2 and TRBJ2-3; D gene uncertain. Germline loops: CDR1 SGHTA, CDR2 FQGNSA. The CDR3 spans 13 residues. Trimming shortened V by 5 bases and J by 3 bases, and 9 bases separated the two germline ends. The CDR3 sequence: CASSALRTDTQYF. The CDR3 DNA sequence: TGTGCCAGCAGCGCCCTAAGAACAGATACGCAGTATTTT.

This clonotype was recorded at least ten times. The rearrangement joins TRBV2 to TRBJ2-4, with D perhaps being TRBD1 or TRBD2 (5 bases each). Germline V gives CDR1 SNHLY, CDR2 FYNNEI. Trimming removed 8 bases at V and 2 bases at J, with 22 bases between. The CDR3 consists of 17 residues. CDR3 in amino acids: CASSPRGSLPPKNIQYF. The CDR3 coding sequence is TGTGCCAGCTCTCCCCGGGGCTCATTGCCACCCAAAAACATTCAGTACTTC.

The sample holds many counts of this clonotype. As DNA, the CDR3 is TGTGCCAGCAGCTTAGCCGCAGGGATCGACACCGGGGAGCTGTTTTTT. It translates to CASSLAAGIDTGELFF. The V call is TRBV7-7, the J call TRBJ2-2, with D maybe TRBD1 (5 bases). The CDR3 spans 16 residues. Germline CDR1 and CDR2: SSHAT and FNYEAQ (reference sequence). V was shortened by 0 bases and J by 3 bases, with 11 bases between the two germline ends.

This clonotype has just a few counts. Here the CDR3 DNA reads TGTGCCAGCAGCCAGAGCGGACAGGGGTACGAGCAGTACTTC. It yields the protein CASSQSGQGYEQYF. The J gene is TRBJ2-7, the V gene TRBV4-2; 9 positions match TRBD1. There are 14 residues in the CDR3. The trim removed 3 bases at V and 4 bases at J, leaving 4 bases unmatched. Germline values: CDR1 LGHNA, CDR2 YNFKEQ.

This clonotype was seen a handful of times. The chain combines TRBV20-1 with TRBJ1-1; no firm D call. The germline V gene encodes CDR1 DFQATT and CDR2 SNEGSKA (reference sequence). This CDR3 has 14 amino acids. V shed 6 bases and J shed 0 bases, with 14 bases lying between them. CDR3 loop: CSASPPTMNTEAFF. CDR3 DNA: TGCAGTGCCTCGCCACCTACTATGAACACTGAAGCTTTCTTT.

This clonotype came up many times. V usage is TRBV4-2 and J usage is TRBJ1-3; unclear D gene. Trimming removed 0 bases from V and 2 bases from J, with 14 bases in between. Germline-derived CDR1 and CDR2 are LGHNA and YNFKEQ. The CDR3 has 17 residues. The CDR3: CASSQDLGSRTGNTIYF. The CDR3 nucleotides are TGTGCCAGCAGCCAAGATTTAGGCAGCAGGACTGGAAACACCATATATTTT.

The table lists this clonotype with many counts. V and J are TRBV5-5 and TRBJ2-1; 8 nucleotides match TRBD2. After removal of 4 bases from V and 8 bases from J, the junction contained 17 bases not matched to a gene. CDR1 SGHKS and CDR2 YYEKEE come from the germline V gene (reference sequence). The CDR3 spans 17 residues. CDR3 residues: CASSRVGAGAVGYEQFF. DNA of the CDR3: TGTGCCAGCAGCCGCGTTGGAGCGGGGGCCGTAGGCTATGAGCAGTTCTTC.

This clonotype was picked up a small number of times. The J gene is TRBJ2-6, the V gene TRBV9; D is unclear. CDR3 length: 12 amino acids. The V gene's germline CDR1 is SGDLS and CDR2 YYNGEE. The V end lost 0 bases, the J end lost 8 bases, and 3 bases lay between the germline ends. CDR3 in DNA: TGTGCCAGCAGCGTAGATACCAACGTCCTGACTTTC. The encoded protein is CASSVDTNVLTF.

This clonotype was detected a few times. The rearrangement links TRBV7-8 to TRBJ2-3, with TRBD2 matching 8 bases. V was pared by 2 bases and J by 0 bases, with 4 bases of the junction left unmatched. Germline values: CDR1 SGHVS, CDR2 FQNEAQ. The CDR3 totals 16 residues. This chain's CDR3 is CASSLSGGTSTDTQYF. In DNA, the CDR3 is TGTGCCAGCAGCTTAAGCGGGGGTACTAGCACAGATACGCAGTATTTT.

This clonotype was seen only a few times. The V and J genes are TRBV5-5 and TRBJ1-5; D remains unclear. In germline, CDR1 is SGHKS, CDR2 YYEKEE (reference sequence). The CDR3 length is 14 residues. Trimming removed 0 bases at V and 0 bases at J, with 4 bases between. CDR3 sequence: CASSLEDSNQPQHF. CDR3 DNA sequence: TGTGCCAGCAGCTTGGAGGATAGCAATCAGCCCCAGCATTTT.

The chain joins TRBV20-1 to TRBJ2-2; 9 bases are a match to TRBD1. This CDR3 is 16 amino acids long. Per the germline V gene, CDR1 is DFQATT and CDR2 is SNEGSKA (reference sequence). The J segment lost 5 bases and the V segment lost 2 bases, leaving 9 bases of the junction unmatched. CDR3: CSARITGTGKTGELFF. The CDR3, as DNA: TGCAGTGCTAGAATCACCGGGACAGGGAAGACCGGGGAGCTGTTTTTT.

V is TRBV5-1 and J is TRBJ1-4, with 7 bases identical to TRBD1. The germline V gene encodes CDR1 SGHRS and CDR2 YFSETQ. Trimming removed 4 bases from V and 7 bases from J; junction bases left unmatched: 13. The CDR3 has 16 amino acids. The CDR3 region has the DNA TGCGCCAGCAGCCCGGGACAGAGAACAGTAGGTGAAAAACTGTTTTTT. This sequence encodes CASSPGQRTVGEKLFF.